This TCR beta chain was observed in a study of blood T cell repertoires in COVID-19. This clone was observed once. The germline V and J ends were trimmed by 2 bases and 2 bases, with 13 bases remaining between them. Germline V lookup: CDR1 MGHRA, CDR2 YSYEKL. The CDR3 has 15 amino acids. The repertoire was sequenced with immunoSEQ multiplex PCR; TCRdb's copy has only in-frame clones and lacks some. This table has over 110,000 clones, around 89% appearing once. The receptor's source is a human donor in a cohort sampled during active COVID-19. The chain recombines TRBV4-1 with TRBJ2-7; tentative D call: TRBD1 (6 bases). Sequenced input: peripheral blood. The CDR3 nucleotides are TGCGCCAGCAGCCAAAACCGACAGGCCCCCTACGAGCAGTACTTC. This encodes CASSQNRQAPYEQYF.